Reported below is one T cell receptor (beta chain). These data originate in a study of technical replicates of blood from a few donors. The method was immunoSEQ multiplex PCR; TCRdb's version includes in-frame clones alone and lacks a portion of them. Of under 95,000 clones detected, around 94% appear once; the ten largest clones hold 0.2% to 0.3%. Losses at the gene ends were 5 bases for V and 5 bases for J; bases not matched to a gene: 14. Germline CDR1 reads GTSNPN; CDR2 reads SVGIG (reference sequence). This CDR3 is 15 amino acids long. The source material was T cells isolated from PBMCs. The chain employs TRBV30 and TRBJ2-7; TRBD1 aligns across 8 bases. This TCR was recovered from a human donor in good health. This CDR3 is CAWGRTRGLLDEQYF. In nucleotides, the CDR3 is TGTGCCTGGGGGAGGACCAGGGGGCTTTTGGACGAGCAGTACTTC.